What follows are 27 T cell receptor beta chains derived from one specimen sequenced in a study of T cell clonotyping in hematopoietic cell transplantation. Method: immunoSEQ multiplex PCR; TCRdb's copy keeps in-frame clones and lacks some. The sample consists of around 11,000 clones, about half of them appearing once. The specimen was peripheral blood mononuclear cells, collected 100 days after allogeneic stem cell transplant. The receptors here all came from a female patient aged 50-60 years who had an allogeneic stem cell transplant from an unrelated donor, so the T cells may come from the graft donor. Some clones in this sample may be carry-over from other donors' samples.

This clone was seen more than once but under ten times. The chain couples TRBV28 to TRBJ2-7; D is possibly TRBD1 (5 bases). Germline assignment: CDR1 MDHEN and CDR2 SYDVKM. The CDR3 loop spans 16 amino acids. Trimming cost V 3 bases and J 0 bases, with 15 bases left between them. The CDR3 is CASSLLQALSSYEQYF. In DNA form, the CDR3 reads TGTGCCAGCAGTTTGTTACAGGCCCTGAGCTCCTACGAGCAGTACTTC.

Written as DNA, the CDR3 is TGTGCCAGCAGCTTACCGGGACAGTCTACTAGCGGGATCGTAGAGCAGTACTTC. Translated, it gives CASSLPGQSTSGIVEQYF. The chain combines TRBV7-8 with TRBJ2-7; 10 positions agree with TRBD2. V lost 2 bases, J lost 7 bases, and 17 bases stayed unmatched. This CDR3 is built from 18 residues. The V gene's germline CDR1 is SGHVS and CDR2 FQNEAQ.

The chain is built from TRBV30 and TRBJ1-6; 11 nucleotides align to TRBD1. Germline V gene data show CDR1 as GTSNPN and CDR2 as SVGIG (reference sequence). The CDR3 is made up of 15 amino acids. V dropped 5 bases and J dropped 7; count of bases not matched to a gene: 7. In DNA form, the CDR3 reads TGTGCCTGGGACGGGACAGGGGGATGGAATTCACCCCTCCACTTT. Its translation: CAWDGTGGWNSPLHF.

The V and J genes are TRBV6-5 and TRBJ1-6; D is possibly TRBD1 (5 bases). Germline V gene data show CDR1 as MNHEY and CDR2 as SVGAGI. Trimming shortened V by 8 bases and J by 5 bases, and 16 bases separated the two germline ends. The CDR3 has 15 amino acids. The CDR3 DNA is TGTGCCAGCCGTCGGGGGATCCTGAATAATTCACCCCTCCACTTT. Translating it yields CASRRGILNNSPLHF.

This CDR3 is CAIRFGQSDTGELFF. The DNA for the CDR3 is TGTGCCATCAGATTTGGTCAATCGGACACCGGGGAGCTGTTTTTT. The J gene is TRBJ2-2, the V gene TRBV10-3; D gene unclear. CDR1 ENHRY and CDR2 SYGVKD come from the germline V gene. There are 15 residues in the CDR3. Deletions cut 6 bases from V and 3 bases from J, with 14 bases between.

The chain links TRBV25-1 to TRBJ2-1; a weak D match, TRBD2 (6 bases). CDR1 and CDR2 (germline): MGHDK, SYGVNS. V was clipped by 4 bases and J by 9 bases, with 22 bases between them. The CDR3 is 16 amino acids. The chain's CDR3 is CASSGQFFGTFIEQFF. CDR3 sequence (DNA): TGTGCCAGCAGTGGTCAATTTTTCGGGACTTTTATTGAGCAGTTCTTC.

The chain combines TRBV6-6 with TRBJ2-5; 7 nucleotides match TRBD1. Germline trimming cut 4 bases from V and 2 bases from J; bases unmatched to any gene: 10. From germline, CDR1 is MNHNY and CDR2 SVGAGI (reference sequence). There are 16 residues in the CDR3. The chain's CDR3 is CASSSPRQGGQETQYF. The CDR3 bases are TGTGCCAGCAGTTCGCCTCGACAGGGTGGGCAAGAGACCCAGTACTTC.

The CDR3: CASSLLLAGGPSYNEQFF. DNA for the CDR3: TGTGCCAGCAGTTTACTACTAGCGGGAGGGCCTTCCTACAATGAGCAGTTCTTC. The chain recombines TRBV27 with TRBJ2-1; 13 bases align to TRBD2. V shed 2 bases, J shed 1 base, and the junction held 5 bases outside the gene matches. Looked up from germline, CDR1 is MNHEY and CDR2 is SMNVEV (reference sequence). This CDR3 comprises 18 residues.

The chain uses TRBV4-2 and TRBJ2-7; no definite D call. CDR3 length: 13 residues. V lost 2 bases, J lost 2 bases, and 7 bases lay in between. Germline loops: CDR1 LGHNA, CDR2 YNFKEQ. In DNA form, the CDR3 reads TGTGCCAGCAGCCAATCTTTCCCCTACGAGCAGTACTTC. Encoded protein: CASSQSFPYEQYF.

This sequence joins TRBV7-2 and TRBJ2-7, with a tentative D call TRBD2 (7 bases). Germline loops: CDR1 SGHTA, CDR2 FQGNSA. Deletions cut 5 bases from V and 5 bases from J, with 19 bases between. This CDR3 is 15 amino acids long. CDR3 sequence reads: CASSPRRGRADEQYF. The CDR3 bases are TGTGCCAGCAGCCCTAGAAGGGGGAGGGCCGACGAGCAGTACTTC.

This clone was counted once. The V call is TRBV30, the J call TRBJ2-7; 8 bases line up with TRBD1. Trimming took 0 bases from V and 4 from J; bases not matched to a gene: 5. The CDR3 totals 14 residues. Per the germline V gene, CDR1 is GTSNPN and CDR2 is SVGIG (reference sequence). CDR3 in amino acids: CAWSVGTGGYEQYF. The CDR3 DNA is TGTGCCTGGAGTGTAGGGACAGGCGGTTACGAGCAGTACTTC.

This clone has a handful of counts. The chain couples TRBV7-2 to TRBJ2-3, with TRBD2 identical over 10 bases. Germline values: CDR1 SGHTA, CDR2 FQGNSA. The CDR3 has 16 amino acids. J gave up 7 bases and V 5 bases, and 12 bases lay outside the gene matches. The CDR3 protein is CASSPTISGGFYTQYF. DNA for the CDR3: TGTGCCAGCAGCCCAACCATTAGCGGGGGGTTCTATACGCAGTATTTT.

This clone was seen only a few times. The chain employs TRBV7-2 and TRBJ2-7, with TRBD2 matching over 9 bases. The ends lost 6 bases at V and 0 bases at J; junction bases unmatched: 6. The germline V gene has CDR1 SGHTA and CDR2 FQGNSA. The CDR3 is 15 residues long. The CDR3 coding sequence is TGTGCCAGCAGGATAGCGGGGGCCAGCTCCTACGAGCAGTACTTC. Protein: CASRIAGASSYEQYF.

This clone is a singleton in its sample. J is TRBJ1-2 and V is TRBV30; D is unclear. The CDR3 runs to 13 residues. Germline V gene data show CDR1 as GTSNPN and CDR2 as SVGIG (reference sequence). Trimming took off 4 bases at V and 3 bases at J, with 12 bases between the two ends. The CDR3 nucleotides are TGTGCCTGGATCCCCGGGCCCCACTATGGCTACACCTTC. It translates to CAWIPGPHYGYTF.

The V and J genes are TRBV29-1 and TRBJ1-2; D might be TRBD1 (6 bases). The germline gives CDR1 SQVTM, CDR2 ANQGSEA. This CDR3 contains 12 residues. The ends were cut back, 5 bases at V and 6 bases at J, with 13 bases in the middle. CDR3 coding DNA: TGCAGCGTTACACAGGGAGGGGATGGCTACACCTTC. The encoded protein is CSVTQGGDGYTF.

This chain uses TRBV30 with TRBJ2-4, with a tentative D call TRBD1 (5 bases). Germline V lookup: CDR1 GTSNPN, CDR2 SVGIG (reference sequence). Trimming left V 5 bases short and J 3 bases short, with 11 bases between. This CDR3 contains 13 residues. In DNA form, the CDR3 reads TGTGCCTGGGGGGCGCTAATCAAAAACATTCAGTACTTC. It encodes CAWGALIKNIQYF.

The gene calls are TRBV30 and TRBJ2-7; D possibly corresponds to TRBD2 (6 bases). The V gene's germline CDR1 is GTSNPN and CDR2 SVGIG (reference sequence). This CDR3 contains 11 residues. V gave up 2 bases and J gave up 6 bases, with 8 bases separating them. The CDR3 region is CAWSLGGEQYF. Written as DNA, the CDR3 is TGTGCCTGGAGTCTGGGAGGCGAGCAGTACTTC.

This clone came up once. V is TRBV30 and J is TRBJ2-1; D gene unclear. Trimming left V 3 bases short and J 8 bases short, with 11 bases between. Germline CDR1 and CDR2: GTSNPN and SVGIG (reference sequence). This CDR3 contains 12 residues. In nucleotides, the CDR3 is TGTGCCTGGAGCCGTCAAATCGATGAGCAGTTCTTC. Amino acids: CAWSRQIDEQFF.

In this sample, this clone turned up a few times. This chain connects TRBV14 to TRBJ1-1, with TRBD1 as a possible D gene (5 bases). Germline assignment: CDR1 SGHDN and CDR2 FVKESK. The germline V and J ends were trimmed by 4 bases and 6 bases, with 18 bases remaining between them. The CDR3 has 15 residues. The CDR3 loop is CASSLGQTGWSEAFF. Written as DNA, the CDR3 is TGTGCCAGCAGCCTGGGGCAAACCGGCTGGTCTGAAGCTTTCTTT.

This clone has more than one count but fewer than ten. This chain links TRBV6-5 with TRBJ1-1; D is unclear. The CDR3 has 16 amino acids. Germline V gene sequence: CDR1 MNHEY, CDR2 SVGAGI. V dropped 0 bases and J dropped 5 bases, with 16 bases sitting between them. The CDR3 nucleotides read TGTGCCAGCAGTTACTCGAGGCGGACTACGAAGACTGAAGCTTTCTTT. This gives the protein CASSYSRRTTKTEAFF.

In this sample, this clone turned up a few times. This chain links TRBV29-1 with TRBJ2-3; 7 bases agree with TRBD2. CDR3 size: 13 residues. The V gene end was trimmed by 5 bases and the J gene end by 2 bases; junction bases not matched to a gene: 4. The V gene's germline CDR1 is SQVTM and CDR2 ANQGSEA. CDR3 protein: CSVPAGITDTQYF. The CDR3 DNA reads TGCAGCGTTCCAGCGGGGATCACAGATACGCAGTATTTT.

There are a few counts of this clone. V gene TRBV28 combines with J gene TRBJ2-7; either TRBD1 or TRBD2 may supply D (5 bases each). The CDR3 consists of 14 residues. Germline lookup yields CDR1 MDHEN and CDR2 SYDVKM. Between the trimmed V and J ends, which lost 2 bases and 4 bases, there was a span of 12 bases. Here the CDR3 DNA reads TGTGCCAGCAGTTTAACGGGGCGCGTTTACGAGCAGTACTTC. It codes for CASSLTGRVYEQYF. The whole variable domain, remainder taken from reference TRBV28 and TRBJ2-7, is DVKVTQSSRYLVKRTGEKVFLECVQDMDHENMFWYRQDPGLGLRLIYFSYDVKMKEKGDIPEGYSVSREKKERFSLILESASTNQTSMYLCASSLTGRVYEQYFGPGTRLTVT.

The rearrangement joins TRBV28 to TRBJ1-3; maybe TRBD1 (5 bases). The CDR3 length is 14 residues. Germline lookup yields CDR1 MDHEN and CDR2 SYDVKM. The V gene lost 8 bases and the J gene lost 4 bases, with 15 bases spanning the gap. This CDR3 reads CASGGGGGGNTIYF. Here the CDR3 DNA reads TGTGCCAGCGGGGGTGGTGGTGGCGGAAACACCATATATTTT.

This clone was detected a few times. J is TRBJ2-7 and V is TRBV7-2; D gene uncertain. Germline V gives CDR1 SGHTA, CDR2 FQGNSA. The CDR3 is made up of 13 amino acids. Deletions cut 2 bases from V and 0 bases from J, with 5 bases between. The CDR3 DNA follows: TGTGCCAGCAGCTTACAAAGCTCCTACGAGCAGTACTTC. This sequence encodes CASSLQSSYEQYF.

V is TRBV6-5 and J is TRBJ2-2; the D is unclear. V was pared by 6 bases and J by 5 bases, with 4 bases between. Germline CDR1 reads MNHEY; CDR2 reads SVGAGI. The CDR3 length is 11 residues. CDR3 sequence: CASRGTGELFF. The CDR3 DNA follows: TGTGCCAGCAGGGGGACCGGGGAGCTGTTTTTT.

The CDR3 sequence: CAWSKGGYEQYF. The CDR3, as DNA: TGTGCCTGGAGTAAAGGAGGCTACGAGCAGTACTTC. V and J are TRBV30 and TRBJ2-7; D perhaps matches TRBD2 (5 bases). Trimming pared 2 bases from V and 3 bases from J, leaving 8 bases between. The CDR3 runs 12 residues. Germline V gene data show CDR1 as GTSNPN and CDR2 as SVGIG (reference sequence).

The rearrangement uses TRBV5-6 and TRBJ2-7, with 10 bases identical to TRBD2. CDR1 SGHDT and CDR2 YYEEEE come from the germline V gene. V was pared by 4 bases and J by 2 bases, with 3 bases of the junction left unmatched. The CDR3 length is 14 residues. This CDR3 reads CASSLAGATYEQYF. The DNA for the CDR3 is TGTGCCAGCAGCCTAGCGGGAGCCACCTACGAGCAGTACTTC.